Listed below are T cell receptor beta chains from one sample, sequenced in a study of blood T cell repertoires in COVID-19. Data came from immunoSEQ multiplex PCR; TCRdb stores just in-frame clones and leaves some out. Altogether approximately 350,000 clones are present, 70% to 90% being singletons, with the ten largest covering around 1.2%. The sample comprised peripheral blood. These TCRs come from a man in his forties with acute or convalescent COVID-19. Each CDR3 is given with its conserved first and last residue. The order of the fields is J gene, D gene, clone size, V gene, CDR3 protein, CDR3 DNA. D genes are given only for firm matches. Clone size is shown for a subset of rows, as once, few, many or a class of expanded clone.

TRBJ1-2	.	.	TRBV27	CASSRGINYGYTF	TGTGCCAGCAGTAGGGGTATCAACTATGGCTACACCTTC
TRBJ2-7	TRBD1	few	TRBV7-8	CASSLRQGGGYEQYF	TGTGCCAGCAGCTTGCGACAGGGGGGAGGGTACGAGCAGTACTTC
TRBJ2-1	TRBD2	.	TRBV2	CASVDGRNGVSEQFF	TGTGCCAGCGTTGACGGGAGGAATGGAGTAAGTGAGCAGTTCTTC
TRBJ2-1	.	.	TRBV4-1	CASSQAGYEQFF	TGCGCCAGCAGCCAAGCAGGGTACGAGCAGTTCTTC
TRBJ2-1	TRBD1	once	TRBV24-1	CATSASGTESYNEQFF	TGTGCCACCAGTGCATCCGGGACAGAGAGCTACAATGAGCAGTTCTTC
TRBJ2-3	TRBD2	.	TRBV2	CASGGTTFLMGTDTQYF	TGTGCCAGCGGGGGGACTACGTTTCTAATGGGCACAGATACGCAGTATTTT
TRBJ2-2	.	few	TRBV5-1	CASSLDGRGATGELFF	TGCGCCAGCAGCTTGGATGGCAGGGGAGCCACCGGGGAGCTGTTTTTT
TRBJ2-1	TRBD1	.	TRBV11-3	CASSLGGGQGGNEQFF	TGTGCCAGCAGCTTAGGCGGGGGACAGGGAGGCAATGAGCAGTTCTTC
TRBJ2-7	TRBD2	.	TRBV11-2	CASSLAAQRSGGILYEQYF	TGTGCCAGCAGCTTAGCTGCCCAACGGAGCGGGGGTATCCTTTACGAGCAGTACTTC
TRBJ1-4	TRBD1	.	TRBV30	CAWSLGTENEKLFF	TGTGCCTGGAGTCTCGGGACAGAAAATGAAAAACTGTTTTTT
TRBJ1-4	TRBD1	once	TRBV4-1	CASSLAGTGGEKLFF	TGCGCCAGCAGCCTAGCCGGGACAGGGGGTGAAAAACTGTTTTTT
TRBJ2-7	.	.	TRBV5-4	CASPGSRESYEQYF	TGTGCCAGCCCGGGTTCCCGTGAATCCTACGAGCAGTACTTC
TRBJ1-3	TRBD1	.	TRBV19	CASTADREVGNTIYF	TGTGCCAGTACTGCGGACAGGGAGGTTGGAAACACCATATATTTT
TRBJ1-1	TRBD1	.	TRBV29-1	CSVEDRTRGRAFF	TGCAGCGTTGAAGATCGAACAAGGGGGCGAGCTTTCTTT
TRBJ1-4	.	.	TRBV6-5	CASGAGFEKLFF	TGTGCCAGCGGGGCCGGGTTTGAAAAACTGTTTTTT
TRBJ1-1	.	.	TRBV5-1	CASSTWGPRNTEAFF	TGCGCCAGCAGCACGTGGGGCCCTAGGAACACTGAAGCTTTCTTT
TRBJ1-1	TRBD1	.	TRBV7-9	CASRRRQGDTEAFF	TGTGCCAGCAGACGTCGTCAGGGGGACACTGAAGCTTTCTTT
TRBJ2-5	.	once	TRBV6-6	CASSSQGVSETQYF	TGTGCCAGCAGTTCTCAGGGTGTTTCGGAGACCCAGTACTTC
TRBJ2-2	.	.	TRBV19	CASSIPRLNTGELFF	TGTGCCAGTAGTATCCCGCGGTTGAACACCGGGGAGCTGTTTTTT
TRBJ1-3	TRBD1	once	TRBV28	CASSLDRVGNTIYF	TGTGCCAGCAGCCTAGACAGGGTTGGAAACACCATATATTTT
TRBJ2-2	TRBD2	.	TRBV7-3	CASSSSAAGGPGELFF	TGTGCCAGCAGCTCATCGGCGGCGGGGGGACCCGGGGAGCTGTTTTTT
TRBJ1-1	.	once	TRBV9	CASSVLELAGGKSGTEAFF	TGTGCCAGCAGCGTATTGGAGTTGGCAGGAGGCAAGTCGGGCACTGAAGCTTTCTTT
TRBJ1-1	TRBD1	.	TRBV29-1	CSVATGGNMNTEAFF	TGCAGCGTTGCCACAGGGGGGAACATGAACACTGAAGCTTTCTTT
TRBJ2-7	TRBD1	.	TRBV28	CASGRTGEFREQYF	TGTGCCAGCGGAAGGACAGGGGAATTCCGCGAGCAGTACTTC
TRBJ1-2	TRBD1	.	TRBV5-4	CASSPGQVPGYGYTF	TGTGCCAGCAGCCCAGGACAGGTTCCGGGCTATGGCTACACCTTC
TRBJ2-1	.	.	TRBV7-3	CASSLSGYNEQFF	TGTGCCAGCAGCTTATCGGGTTACAATGAGCAGTTCTTC
TRBJ1-5	.	.	TRBV20-1	CSASKADQPQHF	TGCAGTGCTAGTAAAGCGGATCAGCCCCAGCATTTT
TRBJ2-7	TRBD2	.	TRBV2	CASTRLAGGYEQYF	TGTGCCAGCACTCGACTAGCGGGGGGCTACGAGCAGTACTTC
TRBJ1-1	TRBD1	.	TRBV2	CASRGQLNTEAFF	TGTGCCAGCAGGGGACAGTTGAACACTGAAGCTTTCTTT
TRBJ2-2	TRBD2	.	TRBV9	CASSRLGGRNTGELFF	TGTGCCAGCAGCCGGCTTGGCGGGAGGAACACCGGGGAGCTGTTTTTT
TRBJ2-1	.	.	TRBV4-2	CASSQDRAGQFF	TGTGCCAGCAGCCAAGATCGGGCGGGACAGTTCTTC